These T cell receptor beta chains were read from a single sample in a study of blood T cell repertoires in COVID-19. Using immunoSEQ multiplex PCR, the repertoire was profiled, and TCRdb retains in-frame clones only, with some absent. The table lists under 150,000 clones, roughly 85% of them singletons. Sequences were obtained from peripheral blood. The origin of the receptors is a man aged 40-49 years with acute or convalescent COVID-19. CDR3s include the opening cysteine and the closing phenylalanine or tryptophan. The D gene is left open where the match is weak. A row's size may be missing; if present it is once, few, many or a size class.

abundance: -; v_gene: TRBV29-1; d_gene: -; j_gene: TRBJ1-1; CDR3nt: TGCAGCGCCGAGGACATCAGAGGCACTGAAGCTTTCTTT; CDR3aa: CSAEDIRGTEAFF
abundance: few; v_gene: TRBV5-1; d_gene: -; j_gene: TRBJ1-2; CDR3nt: TGCGCCAGCAGCTCTACTCTACAGGGAACAGCTAACTATGGCTACACCTTC; CDR3aa: CASSSTLQGTANYGYTF
abundance: -; v_gene: TRBV9; d_gene: -; j_gene: TRBJ2-5; CDR3nt: TGTGCCAGCAGCGCCTTAAGCGGCGCCTTGGAAGAGACCCAGTACTTC; CDR3aa: CASSALSGALEETQYF
abundance: -; v_gene: TRBV24-1; d_gene: -; j_gene: TRBJ2-5; CDR3nt: TGTGCCACCAGTGATTTGCGAGGGGGTCGAGAGACCCAGTACTTC; CDR3aa: CATSDLRGGRETQYF
abundance: -; v_gene: TRBV2; d_gene: -; j_gene: TRBJ2-3; CDR3nt: TGTGCCAGCACAGACCCTAGCGACTGGGATACGCAGTATTTT; CDR3aa: CASTDPSDWDTQYF
abundance: -; v_gene: TRBV7-2; d_gene: -; j_gene: TRBJ2-1; CDR3nt: TGTGCCAGCAGCTTAGTAGGGACAAACAATGAGCAGTTCTTC; CDR3aa: CASSLVGTNNEQFF
abundance: -; v_gene: TRBV4-3; d_gene: -; j_gene: TRBJ2-1; CDR3nt: TGCGCCAGCAGCCAAGATTTGGGACTCTCGCGGAATGAGCAGTTCTTC; CDR3aa: CASSQDLGLSRNEQFF
abundance: -; v_gene: TRBV7-2; d_gene: -; j_gene: TRBJ2-7; CDR3nt: TGTGCCAGCAGCGCTAGGAACCCCTTCGAGCAGTACTTC; CDR3aa: CASSARNPFEQYF
abundance: -; v_gene: TRBV19; d_gene: -; j_gene: TRBJ1-4; CDR3nt: TGTGCCAGTAGTATAGGGCCTTGGGAAAAACTGTTTTTT; CDR3aa: CASSIGPWEKLFF
abundance: -; v_gene: TRBV6-2/TRBV6-3; d_gene: -; j_gene: TRBJ2-7; CDR3nt: TGTGCCAGCAGTTCTCCATCACGGGACACTTTCTACGAGCAGTACTTC; CDR3aa: CASSSPSRDTFYEQYF